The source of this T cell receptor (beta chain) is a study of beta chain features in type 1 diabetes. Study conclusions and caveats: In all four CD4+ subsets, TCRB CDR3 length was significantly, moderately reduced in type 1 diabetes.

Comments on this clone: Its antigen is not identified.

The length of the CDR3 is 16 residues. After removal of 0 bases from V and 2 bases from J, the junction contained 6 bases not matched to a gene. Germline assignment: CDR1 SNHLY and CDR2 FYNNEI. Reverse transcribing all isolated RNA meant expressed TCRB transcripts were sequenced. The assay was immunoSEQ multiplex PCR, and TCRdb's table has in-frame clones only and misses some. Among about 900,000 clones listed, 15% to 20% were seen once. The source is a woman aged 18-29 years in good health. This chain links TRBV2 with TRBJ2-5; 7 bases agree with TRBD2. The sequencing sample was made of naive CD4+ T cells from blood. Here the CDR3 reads CASSEAAGTGQETQYF. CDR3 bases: TGTGCCAGCAGTGAAGCAGCGGGGACGGGGCAAGAGACCCAGTACTTC.